This T cell receptor beta chain is drawn from a study of control samples from healthy donors and cancer patients. Only a few counts were recorded for this clone. The germline V gene encodes CDR1 SGHAT and CDR2 FQNNGV. The CDR3 length is 17 residues. The V segment lost 2 bases and the J segment 5 bases; nucleotides outside the gene matches: 6. Method: immunoSEQ multiplex PCR; TCRdb's copy keeps in-frame clones and lacks some. This sample has some 190,000 clones; over 80% occur once, and the top ten carry 1.5% to 2%. The sequencing sample was made of blood. The sequence was collected from a man aged 25 to 40 in good health. The rearrangement uses TRBV11-2 and TRBJ2-3, with 14 bases lining up with TRBD2. CDR3 DNA: TGTGCCAGCAGCTTAAGACTAGCGGGGGGGCATGGAGATACGCAGTATTTT. It yields the protein CASSLRLAGGHGDTQYF.